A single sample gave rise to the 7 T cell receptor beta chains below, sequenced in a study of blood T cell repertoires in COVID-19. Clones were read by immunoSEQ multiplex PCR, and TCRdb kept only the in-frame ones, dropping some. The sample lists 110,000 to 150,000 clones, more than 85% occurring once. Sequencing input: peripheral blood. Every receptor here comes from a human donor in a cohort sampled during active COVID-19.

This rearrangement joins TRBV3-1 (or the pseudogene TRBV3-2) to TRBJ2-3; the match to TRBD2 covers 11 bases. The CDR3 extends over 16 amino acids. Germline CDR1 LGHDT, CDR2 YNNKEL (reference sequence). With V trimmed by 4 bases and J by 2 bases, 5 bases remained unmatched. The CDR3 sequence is CASSPGTSGFTDTQYF. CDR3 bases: TGTGCCAGCAGCCCCGGGACTAGCGGATTCACAGATACGCAGTATTTT.

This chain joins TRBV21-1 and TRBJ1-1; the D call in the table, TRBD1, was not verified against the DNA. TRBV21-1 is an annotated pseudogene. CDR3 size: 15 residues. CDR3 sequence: CASSRGTGAQTEAFF. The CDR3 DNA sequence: TGTGCCAGCAGCAGAGGGACAGGCGCCCAAACTGAAGCTTTCTTT.

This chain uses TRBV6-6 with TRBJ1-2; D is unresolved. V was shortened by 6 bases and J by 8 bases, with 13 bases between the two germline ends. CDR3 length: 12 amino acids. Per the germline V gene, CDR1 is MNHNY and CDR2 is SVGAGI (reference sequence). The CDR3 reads CASRLTNRGYTF. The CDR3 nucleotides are TGTGCCAGCAGGCTGACAAATAGGGGCTACACCTTC.

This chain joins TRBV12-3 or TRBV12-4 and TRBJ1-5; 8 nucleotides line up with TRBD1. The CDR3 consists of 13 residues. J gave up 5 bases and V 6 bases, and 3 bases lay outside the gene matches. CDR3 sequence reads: CASSLTGDQPQHF. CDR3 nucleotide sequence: TGTGCCAGCAGCCTGACAGGGGATCAGCCCCAGCATTTT.

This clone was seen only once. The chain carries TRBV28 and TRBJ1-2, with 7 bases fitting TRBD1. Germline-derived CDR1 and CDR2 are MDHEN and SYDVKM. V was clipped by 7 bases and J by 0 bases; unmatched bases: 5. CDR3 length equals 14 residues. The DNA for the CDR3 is TGTGCCAGCATTCCCAGGGGGGCTAACTATGGCTACACCTTC. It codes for CASIPRGANYGYTF.

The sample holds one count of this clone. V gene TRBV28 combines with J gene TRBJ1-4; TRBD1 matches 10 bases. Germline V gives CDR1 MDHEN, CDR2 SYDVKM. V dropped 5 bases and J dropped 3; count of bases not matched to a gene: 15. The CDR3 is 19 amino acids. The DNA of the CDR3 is TGTGCCAGCAGTCCCAGTCCCGGGACAGGGGTCAGGGCTAATGAAAAACTGTTTTTT. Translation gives CASSPSPGTGVRANEKLFF.

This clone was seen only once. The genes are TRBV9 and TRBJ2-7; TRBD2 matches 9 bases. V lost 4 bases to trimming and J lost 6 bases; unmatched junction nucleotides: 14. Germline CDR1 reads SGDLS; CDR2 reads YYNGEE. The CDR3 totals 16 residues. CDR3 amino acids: CASSSKESGRSPEQYF. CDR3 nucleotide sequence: TGTGCCAGCAGCTCCAAGGAGAGCGGGAGGTCTCCCGAGCAGTACTTC. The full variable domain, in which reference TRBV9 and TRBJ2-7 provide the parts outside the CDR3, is DSGVTQTPKHLITATGQRVTLRCSPRSGDLSVYWYQQSLDQGLQFLIQYYNGEERAKGNILERFSAQQFPDLHSELNLSSLELGDSALYFCASSSKESGRSPEQYFGPGTRLTVT.